Sequencing of this T cell receptor (beta chain) was carried out in a study of blood T cell repertoires in COVID-19. Study background: COVID-19 samples collected from the United States, Italy and Spain covered acute and convalescent phases. The analysed material was cDNA or gDNA that came from T cells, B-cell-depleted T cells, or PBMCs.

Participant-reported clinical history was the basis for cohort assignment. What the recovered Cohort 3 donors had was two negative PCRs, clearance, or symptom resolution. V lost 7 bases, J lost 5 bases, and 8 bases stayed unmatched. Germline V gene data show CDR1 as SGHAT and CDR2 as FQNNGV. This CDR3 has 15 amino acids. TCRdb keeps only in-frame clones here, not all; method: immunoSEQ multiplex PCR. The repertoire holds 250,000 to 300,000 clones, roughly 90% seen once, with approximately 9% in the top ten. Sequencing was performed on PBMCs or T cells enriched from blood (not recorded which). The gene calls are TRBV11-2 and TRBJ2-1, with 10 nucleotides matching TRBD2. The receptor was derived from a middle-aged man who had recovered from COVID-19. The DNA for the CDR3 is TGTGCCAGCAACACCGGGACTAGCGCCAACAATGAGCAGTTCTTC. Protein product: CASNTGTSANNEQFF.